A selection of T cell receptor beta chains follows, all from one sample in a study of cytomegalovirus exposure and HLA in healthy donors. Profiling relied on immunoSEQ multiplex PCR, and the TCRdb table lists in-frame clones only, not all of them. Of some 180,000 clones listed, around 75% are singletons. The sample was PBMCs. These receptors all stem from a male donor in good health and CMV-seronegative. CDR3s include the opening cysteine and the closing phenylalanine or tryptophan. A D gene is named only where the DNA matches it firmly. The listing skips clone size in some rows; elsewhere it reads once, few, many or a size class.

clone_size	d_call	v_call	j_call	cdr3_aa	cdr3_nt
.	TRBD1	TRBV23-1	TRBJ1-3	CASSQPERDRGAGWNTIYF	TGCGCCAGCAGTCAACCGGAGAGGGACAGGGGCGCGGGTTGGAACACCATATATTTT
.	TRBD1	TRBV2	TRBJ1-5	CASSGDRGNQPQHF	TGTGCCAGCAGTGGCGACAGGGGCAATCAGCCCCAGCATTTT
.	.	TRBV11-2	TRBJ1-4	CASSPLTESYEKLFF	TGTGCCAGCAGCCCCCTGACAGAAAGTTATGAAAAACTGTTTTTT
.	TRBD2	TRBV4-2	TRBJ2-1	CASSPGLALYNEQFF	TGTGCCAGCAGCCCGGGACTAGCCCTATACAATGAGCAGTTCTTC
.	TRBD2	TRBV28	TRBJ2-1	CASSFVQGILAAQNNEQFF	TGTGCCAGCAGCTTCGTTCAGGGGATACTAGCGGCACAAAACAATGAGCAGTTCTTC
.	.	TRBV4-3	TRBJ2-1	CASSPSLAYNNEQFF	TGCGCCAGCAGCCCGTCTCTAGCGTACAACAATGAGCAGTTCTTC
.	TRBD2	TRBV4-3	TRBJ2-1	CASSQDGTSGNNEQFF	TGCGCCAGCAGCCAAGACGGGACTAGCGGTAACAATGAGCAGTTCTTC
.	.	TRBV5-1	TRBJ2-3	CASSPTARGSSTDTQYF	TGCGCCAGCAGCCCAACTGCGCGGGGCTCTAGCACAGATACGCAGTATTTT
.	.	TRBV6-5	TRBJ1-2	CASSPLPGLAGYTF	TGTGCCAGCAGTCCTCTCCCTGGACTTGCGGGCTACACCTTC
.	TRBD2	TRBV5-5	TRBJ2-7	CASSQNPSGTYEQYF	TGTGCCAGCAGCCAAAACCCTAGCGGAACCTACGAGCAGTACTTC
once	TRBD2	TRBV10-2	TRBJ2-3	CASISSGADTQYF	TGCGCCAGCATCAGTAGCGGGGCAGATACGCAGTATTTT
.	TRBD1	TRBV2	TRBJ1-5	CASSLGRTGNQPQHF	TGTGCCAGCAGTCTTGGACGGACAGGGAATCAGCCCCAGCATTTT
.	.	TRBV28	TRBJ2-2	CASSSLGGANTGELFF	TGTGCCAGCAGTTCCCTCGGGGGTGCGAACACCGGGGAGCTGTTTTTT
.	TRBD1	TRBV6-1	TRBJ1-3	CASSTGGFTGNTIYF	TGTGCCAGCAGCACAGGGGGTTTCACTGGAAACACCATATATTTT
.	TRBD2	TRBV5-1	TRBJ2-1	CASSPGTSGGDEQFF	TGCGCCAGCAGCCCCGGGACTAGCGGAGGCGATGAGCAGTTCTTC
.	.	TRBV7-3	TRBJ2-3	CASSSPSTDTQYF	TGTGCCAGCAGCTCTCCTAGCACAGATACGCAGTATTTT
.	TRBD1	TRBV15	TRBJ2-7	CATSRSRTGPLEQYF	TGTGCCACCAGCAGATCCCGGACAGGGCCCTTGGAGCAGTACTTC
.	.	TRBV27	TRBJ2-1	CASSLRGNEQFF	TGTGCCAGCAGCCTTCGGGGCAATGAGCAGTTCTTC
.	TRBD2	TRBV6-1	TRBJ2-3	CASAFAGGPTDTQYF	TGTGCCAGCGCCTTTGCGGGGGGGCCGACAGATACGCAGTATTTT
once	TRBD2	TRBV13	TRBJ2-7	CASSLLAGVDEQYF	TGTGCCAGCAGTCTACTAGCGGGAGTAGACGAGCAGTACTTC
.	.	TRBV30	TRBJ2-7	CAWSGWTPPYEQYF	TGTGCCTGGAGTGGGTGGACACCTCCCTACGAGCAGTACTTC
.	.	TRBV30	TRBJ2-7	CAWSLGALSEQYF	TGTGCCTGGAGTTTGGGGGCCTTATCCGAGCAGTACTTC
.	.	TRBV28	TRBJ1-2	CASSFQLGGGYGYTF	TGTGCCAGCAGTTTTCAATTAGGGGGTGGCTATGGCTACACCTTC
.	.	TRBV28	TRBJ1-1	CASSPGTEAFF	TGTGCCAGCAGCCCGGGGACTGAAGCTTTCTTT
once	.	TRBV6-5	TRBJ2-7	CASLRFIGGSYEQYF	TGTGCCAGCCTCCGCTTTATTGGCGGATCCTACGAGCAGTACTTC
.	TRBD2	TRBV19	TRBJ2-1	CASSIGLAGQQFF	TGTGCCAGTAGTATCGGACTAGCGGGACAGCAGTTCTTC
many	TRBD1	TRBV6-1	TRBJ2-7	CASSVLPLDRESLYEQYF	TGTGCCAGCAGTGTTCTCCCCCTAGACAGGGAATCTCTATACGAGCAGTACTTC
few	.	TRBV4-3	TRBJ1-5	CASSQDSAGNQPQHF	TGCGCCAGCAGCCAAGATAGTGCGGGCAATCAGCCCCAGCATTTT